A selection of T cell receptor beta chains follows, all from one sample in a study of T cell responses to AZD1222 COVID-19 vaccine. The assay was immunoSEQ multiplex PCR, and TCRdb's table has in-frame clones only and misses some. The sample carries almost 95,000 clones, around 85% recorded once. The starting material was peripheral blood, obtained 28 days after the second AZD1222 dose. The receptor source for this set is an adult who received the AZD1222 COVID-19 vaccine. Each CDR3 is given with its conserved first and last residue. Each record gives: V gene, D gene, clone size, J gene, CDR3 DNA, CDR3 protein. A D gene is named only where the DNA matches it firmly. Rows may omit the clone size; those that give it use once, few, many or a size class.

V: TRBV19
D: .
size: once
J: TRBJ2-2
DNA: TGTGCCAGTACCACTGGAGGGTCGACCAACACCGGGGAGCTGTTTTTT
CDR3: CASTTGGSTNTGELFF

V: TRBV6-5
D: .
size: .
J: TRBJ2-7
DNA: TGTGCCAGCAGTTACTCGCCCATGGGGGGATACGAGCAGTACTTC
CDR3: CASSYSPMGGYEQYF

V: TRBV7-6
D: .
size: .
J: TRBJ1-1
DNA: TGTGCCAGCAGCTTAGTGGACGGCACTGAAGCTTTCTTT
CDR3: CASSLVDGTEAFF

V: TRBV13
D: TRBD1
size: .
J: TRBJ1-6
DNA: TGTGCCAGCAGCTCCCTAGTGACAGGGCCACCCCTCCACTTT
CDR3: CASSSLVTGPPLHF

V: TRBV7-8
D: TRBD1
size: .
J: TRBJ2-5
DNA: TGTGCCAGCAGCTTAGTGGGGACAGGGATCCAAGAGACCCAGTACTTC
CDR3: CASSLVGTGIQETQYF

V: TRBV24-1
D: .
size: .
J: TRBJ2-1
DNA: TGTGCCACCAGTGATTTGGTCGGGAGTGTTAACAATGAGCAGTTCTTC
CDR3: CATSDLVGSVNNEQFF

V: TRBV5-4
D: .
size: .
J: TRBJ1-4
DNA: TGTGCCAGCAGCTTAAACTCAGGGGATGAAAAACTGTTTTTT
CDR3: CASSLNSGDEKLFF

V: TRBV12-3/TRBV12-4
D: .
size: .
J: TRBJ1-3
DNA: TGTGCCAGCATAGGGGAAAACACCATATATTTT
CDR3: CASIGENTIYF

V: TRBV14
D: .
size: once
J: TRBJ1-2
DNA: TGTGCCAGCAGCCAAGTTTTTGGTGGTGGCTACACCTTC
CDR3: CASSQVFGGGYTF

V: TRBV5-1
D: .
size: .
J: TRBJ1-1
DNA: TGCGCCAGCAGCTTGGGAGGGGCCAACACTGAAGCTTTCTTT
CDR3: CASSLGGANTEAFF

V: TRBV28
D: .
size: .
J: TRBJ1-5
DNA: TGTGCCAGCAATCTAAGTGGGAGCAATCAGCCCCAGCATTTT
CDR3: CASNLSGSNQPQHF

V: TRBV3-1/TRBV3-2
D: .
size: .
J: TRBJ2-5
DNA: TGTGCCAGCAGCCCGCCTGGGGAGACCCAGTACTTC
CDR3: CASSPPGETQYF

V: TRBV27
D: .
size: .
J: TRBJ2-1
DNA: TGTGCCAGCAGTTTAGACTCCTATAATGAGCAGTTCTTC
CDR3: CASSLDSYNEQFF

V: TRBV4-2
D: .
size: .
J: TRBJ1-3
DNA: TGTGCCAGCAGCCAAGAGGGGGGGAACACCATATATTTT
CDR3: CASSQEGGNTIYF

V: TRBV6-1
D: TRBD1
size: .
J: TRBJ2-6
DNA: TGTGCCAGCAGTGCTACAGGGGGAAGTGTCTCTGGGGCCAACGTCCTGACTTTC
CDR3: CASSATGGSVSGANVLTF

V: TRBV5-1
D: .
size: .
J: TRBJ2-1
DNA: TGCGCCAGCAGCTTGGGCGGGTCCTACAATGAGCAGTTCTTC
CDR3: CASSLGGSYNEQFF

V: TRBV6-6
D: .
size: .
J: TRBJ1-5
DNA: TGTGCCAGCAGAGACAGTAATAGCAATCAGCCCCAGCATTTT
CDR3: CASRDSNSNQPQHF

V: TRBV19
D: .
size: .
J: TRBJ1-1
DNA: TGTGCCAGTACCTTCTACACTGAAGCTTTCTTT
CDR3: CASTFYTEAFF

V: TRBV7-9
D: .
size: few
J: TRBJ2-2
DNA: TGTGCCAGCAGCTTAGCCAGGGCGAACACCGGGGAGCTGTTTTTT
CDR3: CASSLARANTGELFF

V: TRBV30
D: .
size: .
J: TRBJ1-1
DNA: TGTGCCTGGAGTCTAGGGGGGACTGAAGCTTTCTTT
CDR3: CAWSLGGTEAFF

V: TRBV3-1/TRBV3-2
D: .
size: .
J: TRBJ1-1
DNA: TGTGCCAGCAGCCGCAGGGGTCGACAGAGAGGGTCTGAAGCTTTCTTT
CDR3: CASSRRGRQRGSEAFF

V: TRBV10-1
D: .
size: .
J: TRBJ2-7
DNA: TGCGCCAGCAGTGAGCGGCTAGCAGACTGCTACGAGCAGTACTTC
CDR3: CASSERLADCYEQYF

V: TRBV3-1/TRBV3-2
D: .
size: once
J: TRBJ1-2
DNA: TGTGCCAGCAGCCAGGCCGCCGGGGGGCTCTATGGCTACACCTTC
CDR3: CASSQAAGGLYGYTF

V: TRBV7-6
D: .
size: .
J: TRBJ1-6
DNA: TGTGCCAGCAGCCCCCGGTTGGCCCAAAATTCACCCCTCCACTTT
CDR3: CASSPRLAQNSPLHF

V: TRBV4-1
D: TRBD1
size: .
J: TRBJ1-5
DNA: TGCGCCAGCAGCCAAAAGCAGGGGGCTCATCAGCCCCAGCATTTT
CDR3: CASSQKQGAHQPQHF

V: TRBV3-1/TRBV3-2
D: .
size: .
J: TRBJ2-1
DNA: TGTGCCAGCAGCCTCGCTAGGGATGAGCAGTTCTTC
CDR3: CASSLARDEQFF

V: TRBV6-5
D: TRBD1
size: .
J: TRBJ2-2
DNA: TGTGCCAGCAGAATTTTGGACAGGGGGTCCGGGGAGCTGTTTTTT
CDR3: CASRILDRGSGELFF

V: TRBV24-1
D: .
size: .
J: TRBJ1-5
DNA: TGTGCCACCTCTGATCTATCCGGCGATCAGCCCCAGCATTTT
CDR3: CATSDLSGDQPQHF

V: TRBV14
D: .
size: .
J: TRBJ2-3
DNA: TGTGCCAGCAGCAAAGGGGGGCCAGGCACAGATACGCAGTATTTT
CDR3: CASSKGGPGTDTQYF

V: TRBV3-1/TRBV3-2
D: .
size: .
J: TRBJ1-6
DNA: TGTGCCAGCAGCCAAGTGGCGCGCTCACCCCTCCACTTT
CDR3: CASSQVARSPLHF

V: TRBV24-1
D: TRBD1
size: once
J: TRBJ2-7
DNA: TGTGCCACCAGTGACCCCCGACAGGGGAGGTACGAGCAGTACTTC
CDR3: CATSDPRQGRYEQYF

V: TRBV10-1
D: .
size: few
J: TRBJ1-1
DNA: TGCGCCAGCAGTGATGAGACCATGAACACTGAAGCTTTCTTT
CDR3: CASSDETMNTEAFF

V: TRBV12-5
D: TRBD1
size: .
J: TRBJ1-5
DNA: TGTGCTAGTGGTCCCCCCCAGCGTCCTGACAGGGACCAACTTTATAGCAATCAGCCCCAGCATTTT
CDR3: CASGPPQRPDRDQLYSNQPQHF

V: TRBV19
D: .
size: .
J: TRBJ2-3
DNA: TGTGCCAGTAGTATAGTATCGGTTCTTCCAGGGAAAACAGATACGCAGTATTTT
CDR3: CASSIVSVLPGKTDTQYF